The source of this TCR beta chain is a study of shared T cell receptors in the human thymus. The CDR3 runs 19 residues. Germline V gives CDR1 MDHEN, CDR2 SYDVKM. V lost 3 bases and J lost 3; bases outside the gene matches: 17. The table came from immunoSEQ multiplex PCR; TCRdb's copy has only in-frame clones and leaves some out. The sample yields roughly 710,000 clones, approximately 83% seen once. This same sample was also part of a study on human thymus T cells. From that report: It was from resections taken during corrective heart surgery that the thymus tissue came. Unrelated individuals were reported by related research to share highly overlapping thymic repertoires.

The source is a girl in the first two years of life with a congenital heart defect. Specimen: thymocytes. The chain recombines TRBV28 with TRBJ2-7; 10 nucleotides match TRBD1. In DNA, the CDR3 is TGTGCCAGCAGTTTTGCCTTCAACCCGGGACAGGGGTTAAGCTACGAGCAGTACTTC. Protein: CASSFAFNPGQGLSYEQYF. Full variable domain (rest looked up from reference TRBV28 and TRBJ2-7): DVKVTQSSRYLVKRTGEKVFLECVQDMDHENMFWYRQDPGLGLRLIYFSYDVKMKEKGDIPEGYSVSREKKERFSLILESASTNQTSMYLCASSFAFNPGQGLSYEQYFGPGTRLTVT.